The 3 T cell receptor beta chains in this list originate from one sample, sequenced in a study of blood T cell repertoires in COVID-19. Clones were read by immunoSEQ multiplex PCR, and TCRdb kept only the in-frame ones, dropping some. The table has nearly 200,000 clones, more than 80% seen once. Sequencing was performed on PBMCs or T cells enriched from blood (not recorded which). These receptors were taken from a woman aged 18-35 years who had recovered from COVID-19.

This clone was seen a single time. J is TRBJ2-5 and V is TRBV5-1; 7 nucleotides line up with TRBD1. The V and J ends lost 3 bases and 5 bases, in that order; junction bases with no gene match: 4. CDR3 length: 13 residues. From germline, CDR1 is SGHRS and CDR2 YFSETQ. CDR3 residues: CASSSDRSETQYF. The CDR3 DNA sequence: TGCGCCAGCAGCTCGGACAGGTCGGAGACCCAGTACTTC.

The chain has TRBV18 and TRBJ1-2; TRBD1 aligns across 9 bases. The V gene end was trimmed by 1 base and the J gene end by 7 bases; junction bases not matched to a gene: 7. The CDR3 consists of 15 residues. Germline loops: CDR1 KGHSH, CDR2 LQKENI. CDR3 loop: CASSPLRTGESGYTF. CDR3 nucleotide sequence: TGTGCCAGCTCACCACTGAGGACAGGGGAGAGTGGCTACACCTTC. The complete variable domain, with remaining parts taken from reference TRBV18 and TRBJ1-2, reads NAGVMQNPRHLVRRRGQEARLRCSPMKGHSHVYWYRQLPEEGLKFMVYLQKENIIDESGMPKERFSAEFPKEGPSILRIQQVVRGDSAAYFCASSPLRTGESGYTFGSGTRLTVV.

V gene TRBV7-3 combines with J gene TRBJ2-3; D unresolved. This CDR3 is built from 13 residues. Trimming took 5 bases from V and 0 from J, leaving 6 bases between them. Germline V gene sequence: CDR1 SGHTA, CDR2 FQGTGA. CDR3 sequence reads: CASSPPSTDTQYF. In DNA form, the CDR3 reads TGTGCCAGCAGCCCCCCTAGCACAGATACGCAGTATTTT. Combining the CDR3 with reference TRBV7-3 and TRBJ2-3 gives the whole variable domain GAGVSQTPSNKVTEKGKYVELRCDPISGHTALYWYRQSLGQGPEFLIYFQGTGAADDSGLPNDRFFAVRPEGSVSTLKIQRTERGDSAVYLCASSPPSTDTQYFGPGTRLTVL.